The TCR beta chain under discussion was sequenced for a study of shared clonotypes between healthy human individuals. Across the whole study: CD4 naive cells filled three plates per donor, CD4 memory three, CD8 naive two and CD8 memory one.

Under the authors' procedure: Quality scores were absent from the junction-only immunoSEQ sequences, so filtering differed. The data were produced by immunoSEQ multiplex PCR, yet TCRdb's version contains in-frame clones alone and is incomplete. V and J calls and clone size are those listed in that table; D and trimming were worked out from the DNA. The sample consists of millions of clones, roughly 91% of them appearing once. On this clone: Other DNA sequences of this sample code for an identical CDR3.

Naive CD8 cells lacked CD45RO, underwent positive selection for CCR7 and left out terminally differentiated effector memory CD45RA+ cells. The sequencing sample was made of naive CD8+ T cells from PBMCs. This TCR was recovered from a man between 18 and 29 years old in good health. Some clones in this sample may be carry-over from other donors' samples.

In DNA, the CDR3 is TGTGCCAGCAGCAGAGGCAATCAGCCCCAGCATTTT. Translation: CASSRGNQPQHF. The rearrangement links TRBV28 to TRBJ1-5; D unresolved. The CDR3 spans 12 residues. CDR1 and CDR2 from the germline V gene are MDHEN and SYDVKM. V was clipped by 6 bases and J by 2 bases, with 5 bases between them.